The rows below give T cell receptor beta chains drawn from one sample of a study of blood T cell repertoires in COVID-19. The data were produced by immunoSEQ multiplex PCR, yet TCRdb's version contains in-frame clones alone and is incomplete. Found here are more than 250,000 clones, 80% to 90% of them singletons; the top ten hold about 1.2%. Sequencing was done on a sample of peripheral blood. These receptors all come from a woman between 50 and 59 years old with acute or convalescent COVID-19. Both conserved end residues are part of each CDR3. The D gene is left open where the match is weak. Some rows have no size entry. The others give once, few or many, or a class for an expanded clone.

d_call clone_size j_call v_call cdr3_aa cdr3_nt
- - TRBJ1-6 TRBV30 CAWSFQQSSYNSPLHF TGTGCCTGGAGTTTTCAACAGAGCTCCTATAATTCACCCCTCCACTTT
- few TRBJ1-4 TRBV6-5 CASIRGSTNEKLFF TGTGCCAGCATAAGGGGCTCTACTAATGAAAAACTGTTTTTT
- - TRBJ2-1 TRBV11-3 CASSLMGADQNEQFF TGTGCCAGCAGCCTCATGGGGGCGGACCAGAATGAGCAGTTCTTC
TRBD2 - TRBJ2-4 TRBV6-2/TRBV6-3 CASSYSNEAGGWNIQYF TGTGCCAGCAGTTACTCGAATGAAGCGGGAGGCTGGAACATTCAGTACTTC
- - TRBJ2-3 TRBV6-5 CASTRWGSVTDTQYF TGTGCCAGCACCAGGTGGGGCTCGGTCACAGATACGCAGTATTTT
- once TRBJ2-3 TRBV30 CAWSSPTRLTPTDTQYF TGTGCCTGGAGTAGCCCCACCCGACTGACCCCCACAGATACGCAGTATTTT
TRBD1 once TRBJ1-1 TRBV29-1 CSVAGQGDTEAFF TGCAGCGTTGCAGGGCAGGGGGACACTGAAGCTTTCTTT
TRBD1 - TRBJ2-3 TRBV19 CASTPDRDTQYF TGTGCCAGTACCCCGGACAGGGATACGCAGTATTTT
- - TRBJ1-1 TRBV7-2 CASSLFASEAFF TGTGCCAGCAGCTTGTTCGCGAGTGAAGCTTTCTTT
- - TRBJ1-2 TRBV7-9 CASSLNSLYGYTF TGTGCCAGCAGCTTAAACAGTCTCTATGGCTACACCTTC
TRBD1 - TRBJ2-2 TRBV2 CASRPDRGNTGELFF TGTGCCAGCAGGCCCGACAGGGGGAACACCGGGGAGCTGTTTTTT
TRBD2 - TRBJ2-5 TRBV10-3 CAIRPTSGEQETQYF TGTGCCATCAGACCGACTAGCGGGGAACAAGAGACCCAGTACTTC
- - TRBJ2-6 TRBV30 CAWYRGGSGANVLTF TGTGCCTGGTACAGGGGGGGATCTGGGGCCAACGTCCTGACTTTC
- - TRBJ2-7 TRBV19 CASSSGRDPSYEQYF TGTGCCAGTAGTTCTGGGCGGGACCCCTCCTACGAGCAGTACTTC
- - TRBJ1-1 TRBV4-2 CASSQEGGYTEAFF TGTGCCAGCAGCCAAGAGGGGGGATACACTGAAGCTTTCTTT
TRBD1 - TRBJ1-1 TRBV28 CASRGFRGSAFF TGTGCCAGCAGAGGGTTCAGGGGGAGTGCTTTCTTT
TRBD1 - TRBJ1-1 TRBV19 CASSMYTGEITEAFF TGTGCCAGTAGTATGTACACAGGGGAGATCACTGAAGCTTTCTTT
- once TRBJ1-1 TRBV5-4 CASSLAYNTEAFF TGTGCCAGCAGCTTGGCGTATAACACTGAAGCTTTCTTT
TRBD1 - TRBJ2-1 TRBV19 CASSPGGTGSANEQFF TGTGCCAGTAGCCCAGGAGGGACAGGGTCCGCTAATGAGCAGTTCTTC
- - TRBJ1-2 TRBV5-1 CASSLADPGDGYTF TGCGCCAGCAGCTTGGCCGATCCGGGAGATGGCTACACCTTC
TRBD2 - TRBJ2-1 TRBV10-3 CAISGLAGGYNEQFF TGTGCCATCAGCGGACTAGCGGGAGGGTACAATGAGCAGTTCTTC
- once TRBJ2-5 TRBV5-1 CASSLDGLWRETQYF TGCGCCAGCAGCTTAGACGGACTTTGGAGAGAGACCCAGTACTTC
- - TRBJ1-1 TRBV10-2 CASSPNAKPEAFF TGCGCCAGCAGCCCGAACGCCAAACCGGAGGCTTTCTTT
TRBD2 - TRBJ2-3 TRBV6-2/TRBV6-3 CASSWIAGGLNTQYF TGTGCCAGCAGTTGGATAGCGGGGGGACTCAATACGCAGTATTTT
- - TRBJ2-3 TRBV6-2/TRBV6-3 CASSYSLRGSAPLSTDTQYF TGTGCCAGCAGTTATTCCCTACGGGGGAGCGCTCCCTTAAGCACAGATACGCAGTATTTT
TRBD2 - TRBJ2-7 TRBV7-2 CASSLARAIGAGGYEQYF TGTGCCAGCAGCTTAGCGCGGGCCATTGGGGCGGGAGGGTACGAGCAGTACTTC
TRBD1 few TRBJ1-1 TRBV6-2/TRBV6-3 CASSYPRDRLNTEAFF TGTGCCAGCAGTTACCCTCGGGACAGATTGAACACTGAAGCTTTCTTT
TRBD1 - TRBJ2-3 TRBV2 CASSGGQGGDTQYF TGTGCCAGCAGTGGAGGACAGGGAGGTGATACGCAGTATTTT
TRBD1 - TRBJ1-4 TRBV4-2 CASSQDTGTGLEKLFF TGTGCCAGCAGCCAAGATACGGGGACAGGACTTGAAAAACTGTTTTTT
TRBD1 - TRBJ1-3 TRBV10-3 CAISDDRGGNTIYF TGTGCCATCAGTGACGACAGGGGTGGAAACACCATATATTTT
TRBD1 - TRBJ1-1 TRBV9 CASSTLTGGTEAFF TGTGCCAGCAGCACCTTGACAGGGGGGACTGAAGCTTTCTTT
TRBD1 - TRBJ1-2 TRBV5-1 CASSLLGQDGSGYTF TGCGCCAGCAGCTTATTAGGACAGGATGGATCTGGCTACACCTTC
TRBD1 - TRBJ1-4 TRBV9 CASSPETGTGNEKLFF TGTGCCAGCAGTCCTGAGACCGGGACAGGGAATGAAAAACTGTTTTTT
TRBD1 - TRBJ2-2 TRBV19 CASSTTGGSGELFF TGTGCCAGTAGTACGACAGGGGGCTCCGGGGAGCTGTTTTTT
TRBD1 - TRBJ1-4 TRBV28 CASTAGTGFEKLFF TGTGCCAGCACCGCCGGGACAGGGTTTGAAAAACTGTTTTTT
- few TRBJ1-2 TRBV5-1 CASSLSTGTINYGYTF TGCGCCAGCAGCTTGTCCACAGGGACCATTAACTATGGCTACACCTTC
TRBD1 - TRBJ2-1 TRBV11-3 CASSPRDRESDEQFF TGTGCCAGCAGCCCCCGGGACAGGGAGTCCGATGAGCAGTTCTTC
- few TRBJ1-2 TRBV12-3/TRBV12-4 CATLGDNKYGYTF TGTGCCACCCTTGGGGACAACAAGTATGGCTACACCTTC
- - TRBJ2-5 TRBV5-4 CASSPAGQTQETQYF TGTGCCAGCAGCCCCGCGGGGCAAACTCAAGAGACCCAGTACTTC
- - TRBJ1-5 TRBV12-3/TRBV12-4 CASRADSNQPQHF TGTGCCAGCAGGGCAGATAGCAATCAGCCCCAGCATTTT
- - TRBJ1-4 TRBV5-4 CASSQSGAEGLFF TGTGCCAGCAGTCAAAGTGGGGCGGAGGGACTGTTTTTT
- - TRBJ2-1 TRBV10-3 CAISPGGTSEQFF TGTGCCATCAGCCCAGGGGGGACTTCTGAGCAGTTCTTC
- - TRBJ2-2 TRBV3-1/TRBV3-2 CASSLGGPGELFF TGTGCCAGCAGCCTAGGGGGTCCCGGGGAGCTGTTTTTT
- - TRBJ1-1 TRBV27 CASSPPGQLEAFF TGTGCCAGCAGTCCGCCAGGACAGCTTGAAGCTTTCTTT
TRBD2 - TRBJ2-1 TRBV10-3 CAISDQGLAVYNEQFF TGTGCCATCAGTGACCAAGGACTAGCGGTTTACAATGAGCAGTTCTTC
TRBD2 - TRBJ2-1 TRBV6-2/TRBV6-3 CASSISGRAYEQFF TGTGCCAGCAGTATTAGCGGGAGGGCCTATGAGCAGTTCTTC
- - TRBJ1-1 TRBV10-3 CAISVEGVNTEAFF TGTGCCATCAGTGTCGAGGGGGTGAACACTGAAGCTTTCTTT
TRBD2 - TRBJ2-3 TRBV5-6 CASLLTSGPTDTQYF TGTGCCAGCCTCCTCACTAGCGGCCCCACAGATACGCAGTATTTT
- - TRBJ2-1 TRBV20-1 CSASSGGEQFF TGCAGTGCTTCCTCAGGTGGCGAGCAGTTCTTC
- - TRBJ1-2 TRBV7-2 CASSGSGGFLTNYGYTF TGTGCCAGCAGCGGGAGCGGAGGATTCCTTACTAACTATGGCTACACCTTC
- - TRBJ2-5 TRBV3-1/TRBV3-2 CASTYLETQYF TGTGCCAGCACCTATTTGGAGACCCAGTACTTC
- - TRBJ1-1 TRBV15 CATSRPRGENTEAFF TGTGCCACCAGCAGGCCCCGGGGTGAGAACACTGAAGCTTTCTTT
- - TRBJ1-2 TRBV21-1 CASSSPYPLSGVSYGYTF TGTGCCAGCAGCTCTCCATACCCTTTGTCGGGGGTAAGCTATGGCTACACCTTC